Below, one T cell receptor (beta chain) is given with its context. There are 15 residues in the CDR3. The trim removed 5 bases at V and 5 bases at J, leaving 4 bases unmatched. TCRdb passed the 5' RACE reads through MiXCR, listing each CDR3 protein once. The data contain roughly 6,100 distinct CDR3 sequences, approximately 62% of them singletons. The clonotype originates from a female donor with breast cancer. Specimen: memory CD4+ T cells sorted from a lymph node. Stated subset: memory CD4+ T cells, CD4+CD45RO+CD25-. This chain connects TRBV12-3 or TRBV12-4 to TRBJ2-3; the match to TRBD2 covers 13 bases. The CDR3 DNA is TGTGCCAGCAGTGTGACTAGCGGGGGGAGAGATACGCAGTATTTT. This codes for CASSVTSGGRDTQYF.